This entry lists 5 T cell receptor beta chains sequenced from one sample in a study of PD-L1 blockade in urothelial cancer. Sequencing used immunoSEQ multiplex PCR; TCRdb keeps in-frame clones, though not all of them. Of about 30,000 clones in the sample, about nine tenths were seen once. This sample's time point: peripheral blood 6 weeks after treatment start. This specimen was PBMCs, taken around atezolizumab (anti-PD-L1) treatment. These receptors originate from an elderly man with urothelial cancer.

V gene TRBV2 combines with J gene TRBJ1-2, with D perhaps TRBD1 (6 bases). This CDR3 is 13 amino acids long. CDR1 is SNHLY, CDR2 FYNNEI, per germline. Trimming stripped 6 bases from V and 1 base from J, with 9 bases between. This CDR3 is CASREDSNYGYTF. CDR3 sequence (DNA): TGTGCCAGCAGGGAGGACAGTAACTATGGCTACACCTTC.

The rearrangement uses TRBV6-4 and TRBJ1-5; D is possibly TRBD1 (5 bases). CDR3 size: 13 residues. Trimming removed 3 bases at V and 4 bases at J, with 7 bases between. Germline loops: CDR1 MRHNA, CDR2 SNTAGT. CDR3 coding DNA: TGTGCCAGCAGTGAGACAGATAATCAGCCCCAGCATTTT. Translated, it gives CASSETDNQPQHF.

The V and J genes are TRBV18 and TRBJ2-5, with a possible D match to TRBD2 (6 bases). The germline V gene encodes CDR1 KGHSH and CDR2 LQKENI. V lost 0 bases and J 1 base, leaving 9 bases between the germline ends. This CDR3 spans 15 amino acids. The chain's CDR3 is CASSPPGLTQETQYF. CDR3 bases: TGTGCCAGCTCACCACCGGGACTGACCCAAGAGACCCAGTACTTC.

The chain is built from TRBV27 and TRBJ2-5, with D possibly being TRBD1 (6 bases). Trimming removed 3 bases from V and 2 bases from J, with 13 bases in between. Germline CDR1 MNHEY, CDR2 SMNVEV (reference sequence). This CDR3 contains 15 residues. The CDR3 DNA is TGTGCCAGCAGTTTCGGACAGAAATATCAAGAGACCCAGTACTTC. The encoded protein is CASSFGQKYQETQYF.

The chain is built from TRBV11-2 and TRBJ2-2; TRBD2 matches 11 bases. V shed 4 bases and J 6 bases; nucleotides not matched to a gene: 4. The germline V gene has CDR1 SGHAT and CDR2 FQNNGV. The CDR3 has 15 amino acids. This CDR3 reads CASSSTSGKAGELFF. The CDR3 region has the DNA TGTGCCAGCAGCTCGACTAGCGGGAAAGCCGGGGAGCTGTTTTTT.